This T cell receptor beta chain emerged from a study of shared clonotypes between healthy human individuals. Study at large: CD8 memory received one plate per donor, CD8 naive two, CD4 memory three and CD4 naive three.

A remark on this clone: What it recognizes is unknown.

CD45RO-negative CD8 cells positively selected for CCR7 made up the naive population, which excluded terminally differentiated effector memory CD45RA+ cells. Assay used: immunoSEQ multiplex PCR; TCRdb lists only in-frame clones, some missing. Here the sample spans about 2.1 million clones, 85% to 95% being singletons. Study-level results: Sharing across a few donors was seen in around 5% of naive CD4 clonotypes. Represented diversity (both genetic and exposure-history) was limited by the small number of donors.

V was clipped by 10 bases and J by 0 bases; unmatched bases: 5. The length of the CDR3 is 15 residues. Germline V CDR1 and CDR2: ENHRY, SYGVKD. This TCR was recovered from a man in his late teens or twenties in good health. Some clones in this sample may be carry-over from other donors' samples. The sample taken for sequencing was naive CD8+ T cells from PBMCs. The chain has TRBV10-3 and TRBJ2-3; 12 bases match TRBD2. The CDR3 DNA is TGTGCCACGACGGGGACTAGCGGGAGCACAGATACGCAGTATTTT. Protein product: CATTGTSGSTDTQYF.